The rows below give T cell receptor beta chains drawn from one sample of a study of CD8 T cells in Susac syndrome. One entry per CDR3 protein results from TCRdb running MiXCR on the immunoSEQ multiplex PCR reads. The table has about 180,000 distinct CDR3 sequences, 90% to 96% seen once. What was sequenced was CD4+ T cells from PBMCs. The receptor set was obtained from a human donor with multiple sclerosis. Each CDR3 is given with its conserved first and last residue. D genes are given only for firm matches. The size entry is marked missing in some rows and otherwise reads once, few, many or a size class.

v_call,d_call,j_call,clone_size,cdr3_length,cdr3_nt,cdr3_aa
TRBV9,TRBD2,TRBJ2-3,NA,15,TGTGCCAGCAGCGTAGCGGGGGGACGCACAGATACGCAGTATTTT,CASSVAGGRTDTQYF
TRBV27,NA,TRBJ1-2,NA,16,TGTGCCAGCCGAGCAGCAGGGCTGGGACAATACTATGGCTACACCTTC,CASRAAGLGQYYGYTF
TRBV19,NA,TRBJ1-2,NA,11,TGTGCCAGTGGACGGTCCTATGGCTACACCTTC,CASGRSYGYTF
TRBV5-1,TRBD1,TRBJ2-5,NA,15,TGCGCCAGCAGCTTGGGGACAGGGGGCGGAGAGACCCAGTACTTC,CASSLGTGGGETQYF
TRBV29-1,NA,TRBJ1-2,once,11,TGCAGCGTTGCAAGTGGCTATGGCTACACCTTC,CSVASGYGYTF
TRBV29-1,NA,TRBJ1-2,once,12,TGCAGCTCCGCCACTACAGGGAGTGGCTACACCTTC,CSSATTGSGYTF
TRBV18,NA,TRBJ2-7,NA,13,TGTGCCAGCTCACCAAGCAGGGACCACGAGCAGTACTTC,CASSPSRDHEQYF
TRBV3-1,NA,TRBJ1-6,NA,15,TGTGCCAGCAGCCAAGGGCAGGCGCAAAATTCACCCCTCCACTTT,CASSQGQAQNSPLHF
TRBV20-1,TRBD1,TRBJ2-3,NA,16,TGCAGTGCTAGTAGCCCCGGACAGGGGACACTAGATACGCAGTATTTT,CSASSPGQGTLDTQYF
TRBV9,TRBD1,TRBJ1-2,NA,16,TGTGCCAGCAGCCCTGGGGACAGGGGGTTATCGGAAGGCTACACCTTC,CASSPGDRGLSEGYTF
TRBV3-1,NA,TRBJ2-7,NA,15,TGTGCCAGCAGCCAAGATCTAGGGACTGGCGGCGAGCAGTACTTC,CASSQDLGTGGEQYF
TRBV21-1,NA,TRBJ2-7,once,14,TGTGCCAGCAGCGAGCAACAGGGTCCCCACGAGCAGTACTTC,CASSEQQGPHEQYF
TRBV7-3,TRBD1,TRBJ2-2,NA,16,TGTGCCAGCAGCTCCCACAGGGGGCCGGACACCGGGGAGCTGTTTTTT,CASSSHRGPDTGELFF
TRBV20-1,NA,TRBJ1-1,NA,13,TGCAGTGCTAGCTTAGGGGGTACCACTGAAGCTTTCTTT,CSASLGGTTEAFF
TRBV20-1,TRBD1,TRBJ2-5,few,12,TGCAGTGCTGGGACAGAGCAAGAGACCCAGTACTTC,CSAGTEQETQYF
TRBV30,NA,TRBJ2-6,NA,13,TGTGCCGGTTGGAAGGTTGGGGCCAACGTCCTGACTTTC,CAGWKVGANVLTF
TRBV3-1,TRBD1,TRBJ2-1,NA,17,TGTGCCAGCAGCCCCTGGAGGGGACAGGGGCGGTACAATGAGCAGTTCTTC,CASSPWRGQGRYNEQFF
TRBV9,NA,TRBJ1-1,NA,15,TGTGCCAGCAGCGTCACCGGGACACGGAACACTGAAGCTTTCTTT,CASSVTGTRNTEAFF
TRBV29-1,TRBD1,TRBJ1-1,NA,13,TGCAGCGCCGAGGGACAGCCGAACACTGAAGCTTTCTTT,CSAEGQPNTEAFF
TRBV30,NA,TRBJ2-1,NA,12,TGTGCCTGGAGCGCCAGGGAGAATGAGCAGTTCTTC,CAWSARENEQFF
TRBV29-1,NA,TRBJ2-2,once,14,TGCAGCGTTGCAAATGGGCCCGACACCGGGGAGCTGTTTTTT,CSVANGPDTGELFF
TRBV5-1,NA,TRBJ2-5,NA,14,TGCGCCAGCAGCAGGACTCCAACGGCGGAGACCCAGTACTTC,CASSRTPTAETQYF
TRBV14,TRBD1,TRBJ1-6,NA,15,TGTGCCAGCAGCCAGTGGACAGGAGGAGAGTCACCCCTCCACTTT,CASSQWTGGESPLHF
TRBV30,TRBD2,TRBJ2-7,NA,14,TGTGCCTGGACCCTAGCGGGAGCCGACTACGAGCAGTACTTC,CAWTLAGADYEQYF
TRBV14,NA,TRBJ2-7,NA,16,TGTGCCAGCAGCTCCCTGGGAGCCTACAAGGACGACGAGCAGTACTTC,CASSSLGAYKDDEQYF
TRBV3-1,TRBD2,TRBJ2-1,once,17,TGTGCCAGCAGCAAGGGACTAGCGGGGGGCAACTACAATGAGCAGTTCTTC,CASSKGLAGGNYNEQFF
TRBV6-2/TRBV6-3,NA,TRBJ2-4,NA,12,TGTGCCAGCAGTTCCCAGGGAAACATTCAGTACTTC,CASSSQGNIQYF
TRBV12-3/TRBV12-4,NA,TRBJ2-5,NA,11,TGTGCCAGCAGTTTGGGAACCCCACAGCACTTC,CASSLGTPQHF
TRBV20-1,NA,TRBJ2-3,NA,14,TGCAGTGCTAGAGACCCTTGGTCTGGAGATACGCAGTATTTT,CSARDPWSGDTQYF
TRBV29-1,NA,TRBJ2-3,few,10,TGCAGCGTTGATACAGATACGCAGTATTTT,CSVDTDTQYF
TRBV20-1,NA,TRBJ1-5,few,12,TGCAGTGCTTCATATAGCAATCAGCCCCAGCATTTT,CSASYSNQPQHF